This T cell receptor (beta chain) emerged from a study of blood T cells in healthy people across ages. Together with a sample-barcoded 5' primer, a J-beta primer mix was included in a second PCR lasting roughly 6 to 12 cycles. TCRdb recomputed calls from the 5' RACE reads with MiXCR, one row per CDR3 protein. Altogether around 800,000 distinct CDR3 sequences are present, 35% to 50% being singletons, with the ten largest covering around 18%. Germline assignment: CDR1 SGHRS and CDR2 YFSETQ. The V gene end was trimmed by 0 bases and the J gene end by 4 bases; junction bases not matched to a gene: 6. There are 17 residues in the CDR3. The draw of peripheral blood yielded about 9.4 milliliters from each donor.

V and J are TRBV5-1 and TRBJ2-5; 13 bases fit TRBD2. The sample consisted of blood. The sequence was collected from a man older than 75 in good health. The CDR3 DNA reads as TGCGCCAGCAGCTTGGAAGGGGGACTAGCGGGAAGAGAGACCCAGTACTTC. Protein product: CASSLEGGLAGRETQYF.